The T cell receptor (beta chain) under discussion was sequenced for a study of T cells after posttransplantation cyclophosphamide. Study results and limitations: Skin or GI-infiltrating T cells shared few TRB sequences with blood. Recipient CMV seropositivity and CMV reactivation strongly tracked TRB clonality. Donor-recipient repertoire similarity was low at 1-2 months, rising over year one.

Germline CDR1 reads SGHRS; CDR2 reads YFSETQ. V was cut by 2 bases and J by 1 base, with 12 bases left in between. The CDR3 is 15 residues long. This clone has a count of ten or more. Its antigen remains unidentified. Peripheral blood was collected from the related graft donor on the marrow donation day. Produced via immunoSEQ multiplex PCR; TCRdb's table is partial and in-frame only. The sample holds 30,000 to 35,000 clones, and no clone turns up only once. Sequencing was done on a sample of PBMCs. This TCR was recovered from a woman in her twenties or thirties in good health and a related stem cell transplant donor. This rearrangement joins TRBV5-1 to TRBJ1-1; the D gene is possibly TRBD1 (5 bases). The CDR3 DNA follows: TGCGCCAGCAGCTTTCAGGGTGGACAGAACACTGAAGCTTTCTTT. This codes for CASSFQGGQNTEAFF.